A single T cell receptor (beta chain) is shown here with its context. The antigen is not known. This entry comes from a study of cytomegalovirus exposure and HLA in healthy donors. Whole-study findings and limits: A later analysis linked a missense DCLRE1C variant to TCR beta V- and J-gene trimming. Roughly even sequencing depth across donors was the assumption behind the presence/absence analyses. Certain sequence variants were highly shared and formed a cluster, and this cluster was likely a sequencing artifact.

Those who donated were healthy bone marrow donors. PCR amplification relied on 60 Vbeta primers (plus 13 Jbeta primers). This table comes from immunoSEQ multiplex PCR, and its TCRdb copy is limited to in-frame clones, with some not included. The data contain approximately 160,000 clones, roughly 65% of them singletons. The source of this sequence is a woman younger than 30 in good health and CMV-seropositive. The sample was PBMCs.

Here the CDR3 reads CASSYVGAIGELFF. The CDR3 nucleotides are TGTGCCAGCAGTTACGTAGGGGCAATCGGGGAGCTGTTTTTT. The genes are TRBV6-6 and TRBJ2-2; possibly TRBD1 for D (5 bases). V lost 2 bases to trimming and J lost 7 bases, with 11 bases between them. Germline V gene sequence: CDR1 MNHNY, CDR2 SVGAGI (reference sequence). The CDR3 loop spans 14 amino acids.